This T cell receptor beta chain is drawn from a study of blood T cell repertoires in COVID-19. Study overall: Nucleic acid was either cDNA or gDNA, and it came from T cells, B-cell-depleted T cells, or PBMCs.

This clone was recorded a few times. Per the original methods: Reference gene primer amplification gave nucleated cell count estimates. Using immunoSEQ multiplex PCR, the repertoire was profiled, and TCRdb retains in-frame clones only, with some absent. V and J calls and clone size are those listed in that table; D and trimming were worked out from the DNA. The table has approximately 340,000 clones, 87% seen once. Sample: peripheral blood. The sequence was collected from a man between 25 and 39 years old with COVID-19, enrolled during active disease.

The CDR3 DNA sequence: TGTGCCAGCCGCCACCGGGACAGCGATAATTCACCCCTCCACTTT. This sequence encodes CASRHRDSDNSPLHF. V usage is TRBV2 and J usage is TRBJ1-6, with 7 bases that match TRBD1. Per the germline V gene, CDR1 is SNHLY and CDR2 is FYNNEI. This CDR3 region has 15 residues. Losses at the gene ends were 8 bases for V and 5 bases for J; bases not matched to a gene: 9.